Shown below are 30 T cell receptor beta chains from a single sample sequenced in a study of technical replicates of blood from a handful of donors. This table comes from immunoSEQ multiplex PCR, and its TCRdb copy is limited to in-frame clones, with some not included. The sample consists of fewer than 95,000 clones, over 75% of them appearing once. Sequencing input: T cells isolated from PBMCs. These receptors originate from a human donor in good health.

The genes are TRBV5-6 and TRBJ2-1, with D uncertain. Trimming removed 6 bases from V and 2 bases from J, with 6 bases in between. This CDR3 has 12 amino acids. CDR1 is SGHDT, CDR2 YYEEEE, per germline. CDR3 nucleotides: TGTGCCAGCACACGGGCCTACAATGAGCAGTTCTTC. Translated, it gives CASTRAYNEQFF.

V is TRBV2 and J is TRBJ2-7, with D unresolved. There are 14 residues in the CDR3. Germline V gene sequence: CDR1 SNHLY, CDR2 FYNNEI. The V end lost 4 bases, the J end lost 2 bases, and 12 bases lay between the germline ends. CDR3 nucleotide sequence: TGTGCCAGCAGTGTATCTGTCAGAACCTACGAGCAGTACTTC. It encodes CASSVSVRTYEQYF.

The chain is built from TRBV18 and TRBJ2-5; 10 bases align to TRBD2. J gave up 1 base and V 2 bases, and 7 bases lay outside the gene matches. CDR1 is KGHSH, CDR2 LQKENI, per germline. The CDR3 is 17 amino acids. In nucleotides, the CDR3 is TGTGCCAGCTCACCAACATTAGCGGGGGGAAGCCAAGAGACCCAGTACTTC. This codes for CASSPTLAGGSQETQYF.

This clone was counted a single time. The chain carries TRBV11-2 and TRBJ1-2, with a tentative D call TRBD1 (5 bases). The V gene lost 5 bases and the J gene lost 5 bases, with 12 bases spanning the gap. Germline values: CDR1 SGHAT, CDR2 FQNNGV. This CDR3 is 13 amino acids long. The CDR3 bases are TGTGCCAGCAGCGGGGGGGAGGGTTATGGCTACACCTTC. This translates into CASSGGEGYGYTF.

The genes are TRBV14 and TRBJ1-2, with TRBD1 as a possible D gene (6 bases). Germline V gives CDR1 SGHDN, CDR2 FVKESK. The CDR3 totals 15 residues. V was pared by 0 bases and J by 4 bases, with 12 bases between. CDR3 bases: TGTGCCAGCAGCCAAGAAGCAGGGGTGTTCTATGGCTACACCTTC. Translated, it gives CASSQEAGVFYGYTF.

CDR3 protein: CASSFYRENQKSRYEQYF. Here the CDR3 DNA reads TGCGCCAGCAGCTTCTACAGAGAGAACCAAAAGAGCCGATACGAGCAGTACTTC. The chain uses TRBV5-1 and TRBJ2-7, with no clear D. CDR1 is SGHRS, CDR2 YFSETQ, per germline. This CDR3 region has 18 residues. The V end was cut by 2 bases, the J end by 4 bases, with 25 bases between.

CDR3 amino acids: CASSSDRVSLGVQYF. In nucleotides, the CDR3 is TGTGCCAGCAGTTCTGACAGGGTTTCCCTCGGTGTGCAGTACTTC. This chain links TRBV27 with TRBJ2-7, with 7 bases lining up with TRBD1. Per germline, CDR1 MNHEY and CDR2 SMNVEV (reference sequence). J gave up 9 bases and V 4 bases, and 15 bases lay outside the gene matches. The CDR3 length is 15 residues.

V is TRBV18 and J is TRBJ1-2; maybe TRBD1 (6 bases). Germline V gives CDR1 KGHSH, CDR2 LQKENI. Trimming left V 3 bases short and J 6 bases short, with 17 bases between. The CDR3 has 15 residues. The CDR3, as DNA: TGTGCCAGCTCACCCCCAGTCAGGGGCGAACATGGCTACACCTTC. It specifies CASSPPVRGEHGYTF.

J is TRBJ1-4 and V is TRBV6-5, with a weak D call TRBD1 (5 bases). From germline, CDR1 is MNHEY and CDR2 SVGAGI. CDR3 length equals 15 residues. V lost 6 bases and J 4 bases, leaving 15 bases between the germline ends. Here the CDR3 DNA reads TGTGCCAGCAGAACTATCAGGGTTGGTAATGAAAAACTGTTTTTT. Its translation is CASRTIRVGNEKLFF.

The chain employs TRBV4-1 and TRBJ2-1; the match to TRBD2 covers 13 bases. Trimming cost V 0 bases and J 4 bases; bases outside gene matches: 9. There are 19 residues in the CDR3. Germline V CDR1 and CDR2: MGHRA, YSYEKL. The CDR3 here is CASSQDNPRLAGGYNEQFF. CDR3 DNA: TGCGCCAGCAGCCAAGATAATCCCCGACTAGCGGGGGGTTACAATGAGCAGTTCTTC.

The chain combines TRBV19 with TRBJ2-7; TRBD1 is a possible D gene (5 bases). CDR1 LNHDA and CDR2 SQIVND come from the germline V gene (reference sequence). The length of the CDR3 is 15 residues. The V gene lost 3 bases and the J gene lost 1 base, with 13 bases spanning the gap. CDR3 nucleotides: TGTGCCAGTAGTATTCTCCCCACAGGATCCTACGAGCAGTACTTC. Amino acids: CASSILPTGSYEQYF.

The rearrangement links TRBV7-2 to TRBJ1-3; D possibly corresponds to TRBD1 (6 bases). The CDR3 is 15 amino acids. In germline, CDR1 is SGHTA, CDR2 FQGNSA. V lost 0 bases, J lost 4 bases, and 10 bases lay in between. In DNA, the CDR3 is TGTGCCAGCAGCTTAGCATCAGGGGCCGGAAACACCATATATTTT. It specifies CASSLASGAGNTIYF.

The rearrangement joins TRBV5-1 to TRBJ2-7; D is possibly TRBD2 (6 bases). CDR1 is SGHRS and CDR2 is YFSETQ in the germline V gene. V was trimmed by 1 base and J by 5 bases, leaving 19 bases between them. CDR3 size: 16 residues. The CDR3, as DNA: TGCGCCAGCAGCTTGAGGTGGCGGGATAGTGTCCACGAGCAGTACTTC. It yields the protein CASSLRWRDSVHEQYF.

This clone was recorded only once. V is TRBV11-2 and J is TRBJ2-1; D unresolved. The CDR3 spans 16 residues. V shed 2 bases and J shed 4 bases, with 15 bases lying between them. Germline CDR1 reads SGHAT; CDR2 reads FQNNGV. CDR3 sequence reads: CASSLLLQSVYNEQFF. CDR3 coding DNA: TGTGCCAGCAGCTTACTACTCCAATCTGTGTACAATGAGCAGTTCTTC.

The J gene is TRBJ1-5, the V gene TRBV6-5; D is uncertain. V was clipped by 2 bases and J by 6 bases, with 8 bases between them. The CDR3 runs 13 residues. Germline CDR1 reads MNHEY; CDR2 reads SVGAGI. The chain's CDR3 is CASSYTASQPQHF. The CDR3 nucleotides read TGTGCCAGCAGTTACACTGCAAGTCAGCCCCAGCATTTT.

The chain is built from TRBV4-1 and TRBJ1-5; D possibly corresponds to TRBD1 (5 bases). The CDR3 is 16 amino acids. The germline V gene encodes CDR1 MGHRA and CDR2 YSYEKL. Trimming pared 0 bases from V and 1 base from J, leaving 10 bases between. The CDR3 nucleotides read TGCGCCAGCAGCCAAGATGGGGCGCCCAGCAATCAGCCCCAGCATTTT. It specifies CASSQDGAPSNQPQHF.

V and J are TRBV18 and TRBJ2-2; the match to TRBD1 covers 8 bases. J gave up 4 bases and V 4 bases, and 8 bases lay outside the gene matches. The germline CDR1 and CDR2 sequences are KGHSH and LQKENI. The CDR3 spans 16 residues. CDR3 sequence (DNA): TGTGCCAGCTCACACGTCAGGGGGCCAGTCACCGGGGAGCTGTTTTTT. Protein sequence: CASSHVRGPVTGELFF.

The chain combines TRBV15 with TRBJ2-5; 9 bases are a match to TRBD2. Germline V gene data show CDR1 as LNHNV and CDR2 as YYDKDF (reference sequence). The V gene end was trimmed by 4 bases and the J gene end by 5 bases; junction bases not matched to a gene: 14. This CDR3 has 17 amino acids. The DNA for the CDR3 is TGTGCCACCAGCATCTCCGGGACTAGCTTATTCCGTGAGACCCAGTACTTC. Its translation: CATSISGTSLFRETQYF.

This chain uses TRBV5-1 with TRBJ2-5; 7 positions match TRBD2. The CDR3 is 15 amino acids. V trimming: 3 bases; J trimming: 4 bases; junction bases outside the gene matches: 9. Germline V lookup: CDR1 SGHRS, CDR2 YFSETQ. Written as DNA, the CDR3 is TGCGCCAGCAGCTGGGGCGGGGAGGGCCGAGAGACCCAGTACTTC. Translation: CASSWGGEGRETQYF. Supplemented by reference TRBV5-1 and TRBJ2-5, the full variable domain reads KAGVTQTPRYLIKTRGQQVTLSCSPISGHRSVSWYQQTPGQGLQFLFEYFSETQRNKGNFPGRFSGRQFSNSRSEMNVSTLELGDSALYLCASSWGGEGRETQYFGPGTRLLVL.

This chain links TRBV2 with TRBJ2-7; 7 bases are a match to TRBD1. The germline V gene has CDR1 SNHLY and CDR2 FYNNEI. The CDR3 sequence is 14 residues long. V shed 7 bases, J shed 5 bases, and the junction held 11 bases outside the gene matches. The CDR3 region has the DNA TGTGCCAGCACCCTCTCAGGGGGTGGCCACGAGCAGTACTTC. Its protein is CASTLSGGGHEQYF.

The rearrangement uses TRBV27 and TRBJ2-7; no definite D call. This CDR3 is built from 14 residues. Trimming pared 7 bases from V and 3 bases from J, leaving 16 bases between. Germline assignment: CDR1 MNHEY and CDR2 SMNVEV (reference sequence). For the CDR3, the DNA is TGTGCCAGCAAACAGTCCGCTCTGTTCTACGAGCAGTACTTC. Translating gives CASKQSALFYEQYF.

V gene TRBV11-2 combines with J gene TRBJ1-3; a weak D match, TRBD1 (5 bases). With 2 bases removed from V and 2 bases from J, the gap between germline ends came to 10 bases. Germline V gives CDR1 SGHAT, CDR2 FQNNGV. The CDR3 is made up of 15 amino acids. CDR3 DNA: TGTGCCAGCAGCTTACGGGGGGGAACTGGAAACACCATATATTTT. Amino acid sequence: CASSLRGGTGNTIYF.

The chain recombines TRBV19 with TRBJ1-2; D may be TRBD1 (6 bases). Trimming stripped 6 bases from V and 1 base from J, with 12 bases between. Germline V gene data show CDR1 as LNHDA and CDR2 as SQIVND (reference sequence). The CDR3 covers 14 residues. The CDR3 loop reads CASRAAGVNYGYTF. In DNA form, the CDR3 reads TGTGCCAGTAGGGCGGCAGGGGTTAACTATGGCTACACCTTC.

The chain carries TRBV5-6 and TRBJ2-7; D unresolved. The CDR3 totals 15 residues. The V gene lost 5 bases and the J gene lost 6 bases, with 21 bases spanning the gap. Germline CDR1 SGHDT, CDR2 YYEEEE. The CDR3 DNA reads TGTGCCAGCAGTCTTGAGGCAGAGTGGGTCGCCGAGCAGTACTTC. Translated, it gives CASSLEAEWVAEQYF.

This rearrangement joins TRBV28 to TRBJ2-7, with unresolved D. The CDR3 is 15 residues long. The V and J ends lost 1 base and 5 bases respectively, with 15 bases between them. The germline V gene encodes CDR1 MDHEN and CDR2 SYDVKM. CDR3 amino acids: CASSLLFSEADEQYF. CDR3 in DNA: TGTGCCAGCAGTTTATTATTCAGCGAGGCTGACGAGCAGTACTTC.

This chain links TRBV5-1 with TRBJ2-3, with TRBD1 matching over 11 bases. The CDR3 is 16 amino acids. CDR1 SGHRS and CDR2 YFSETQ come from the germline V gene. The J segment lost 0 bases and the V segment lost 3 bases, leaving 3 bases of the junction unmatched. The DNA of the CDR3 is TGCGCCAGCAGCTATGGACAGGGGGCGAGCACAGATACGCAGTATTTT. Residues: CASSYGQGASTDTQYF. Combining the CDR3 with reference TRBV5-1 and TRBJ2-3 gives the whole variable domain KAGVTQTPRYLIKTRGQQVTLSCSPISGHRSVSWYQQTPGQGLQFLFEYFSETQRNKGNFPGRFSGRQFSNSRSEMNVSTLELGDSALYLCASSYGQGASTDTQYFGPGTRLTVL.

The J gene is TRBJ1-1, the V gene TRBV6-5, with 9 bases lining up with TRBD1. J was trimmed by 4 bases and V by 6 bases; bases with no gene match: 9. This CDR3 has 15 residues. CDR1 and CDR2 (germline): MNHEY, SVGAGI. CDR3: CASSSTGTGSTEAFF. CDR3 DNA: TGTGCCAGCAGCTCGACCGGGACAGGGAGCACTGAAGCTTTCTTT.

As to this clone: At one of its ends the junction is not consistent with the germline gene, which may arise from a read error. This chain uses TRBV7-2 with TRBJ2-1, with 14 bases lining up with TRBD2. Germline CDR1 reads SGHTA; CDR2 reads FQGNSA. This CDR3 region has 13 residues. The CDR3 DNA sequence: TGTGCCAGCAGCCTAAGACTAGCGGGGGGGCCGGTCTTC. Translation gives CASSLRLAGGPVF.

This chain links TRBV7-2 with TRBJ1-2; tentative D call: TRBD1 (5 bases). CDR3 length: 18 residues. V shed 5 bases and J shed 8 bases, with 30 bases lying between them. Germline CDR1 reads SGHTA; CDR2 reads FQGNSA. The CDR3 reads CASSPRQLSGALLYGYTF. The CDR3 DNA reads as TGTGCCAGCAGCCCACGTCAACTTAGCGGGGCCCTACTCTACGGCTACACCTTC.

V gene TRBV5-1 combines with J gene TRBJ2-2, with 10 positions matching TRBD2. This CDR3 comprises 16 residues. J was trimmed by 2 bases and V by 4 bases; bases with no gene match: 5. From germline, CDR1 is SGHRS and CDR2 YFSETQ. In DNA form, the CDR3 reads TGCGCCAGCAGCACACTAGCGGGAATTAACACCGGGGAGCTGTTTTTT. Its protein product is CASSTLAGINTGELFF.